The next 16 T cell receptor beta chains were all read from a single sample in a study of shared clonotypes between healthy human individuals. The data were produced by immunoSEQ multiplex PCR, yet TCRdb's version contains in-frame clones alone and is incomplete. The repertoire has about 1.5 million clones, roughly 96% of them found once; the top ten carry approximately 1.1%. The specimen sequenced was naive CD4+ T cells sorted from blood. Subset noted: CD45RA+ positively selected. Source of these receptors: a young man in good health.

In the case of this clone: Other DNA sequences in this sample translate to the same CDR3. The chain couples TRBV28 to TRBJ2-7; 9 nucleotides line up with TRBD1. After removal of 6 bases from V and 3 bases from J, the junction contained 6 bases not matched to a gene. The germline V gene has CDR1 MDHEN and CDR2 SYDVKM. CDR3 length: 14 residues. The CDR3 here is CASRPPGQGYEQYF. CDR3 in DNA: TGTGCCAGCAGACCACCGGGACAGGGCTACGAGCAGTACTTC.

The CDR3 DNA reads TGTGCCAGCAGCTTCCGGGGGTGGACAGGGGACGTTTCCTACGAGCAGTACTTC. This sequence encodes CASSFRGWTGDVSYEQYF. The V call is TRBV11-2, the J call TRBJ2-7; 9 bases are a match to TRBD1. Germline CDR1 and CDR2: SGHAT and FQNNGV. The ends lost 3 bases at V and 1 base at J; junction bases unmatched: 13. The CDR3 contains 18 residues. Full variable domain (remainder filled in from reference TRBV11-2 and TRBJ2-7): EAGVAQSPRYKIIEKRQSVAFWCNPISGHATLYWYQQILGQGPKLLIQFQNNGVVDDSQLPKDRFSAERLKGVDSTLKIQPAKLEDSAVYLCASSFRGWTGDVSYEQYFGPGTRLTVT.

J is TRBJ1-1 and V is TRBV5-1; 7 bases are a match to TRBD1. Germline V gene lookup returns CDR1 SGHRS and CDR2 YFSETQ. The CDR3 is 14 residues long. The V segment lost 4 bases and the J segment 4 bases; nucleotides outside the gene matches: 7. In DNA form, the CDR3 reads TGCGCCAGCAGCGTAACAGGGGTTGGCACTGAAGCTTTCTTT. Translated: CASSVTGVGTEAFF.

The CDR3 sequence: CAGKTGGSYGYTF. Here the CDR3 DNA reads TGTGCCGGAAAGACAGGGGGAAGTTATGGCTACACCTTC. The chain carries TRBV2 and TRBJ1-2; 9 nucleotides line up with TRBD1. After removal of 11 bases from V and 5 bases from J, the junction contained 9 bases not matched to a gene. Germline V gives CDR1 SNHLY, CDR2 FYNNEI. The CDR3 runs 13 residues.

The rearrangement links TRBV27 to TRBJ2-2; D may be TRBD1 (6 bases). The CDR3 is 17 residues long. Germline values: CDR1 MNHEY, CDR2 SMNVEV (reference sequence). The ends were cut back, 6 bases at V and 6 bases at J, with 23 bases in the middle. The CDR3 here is CASSLPRGPALPGELFF. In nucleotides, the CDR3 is TGTGCCAGCAGCCTGCCCAGGGGTCCCGCCCTCCCCGGGGAGCTGTTTTTT.

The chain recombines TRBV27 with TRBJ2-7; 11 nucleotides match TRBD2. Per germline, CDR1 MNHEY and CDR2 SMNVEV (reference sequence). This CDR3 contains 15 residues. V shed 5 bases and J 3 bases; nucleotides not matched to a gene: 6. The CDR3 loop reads CASSRLAGQNYEQYF. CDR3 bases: TGTGCCAGCAGTCGACTAGCGGGACAAAACTACGAGCAGTACTTC.

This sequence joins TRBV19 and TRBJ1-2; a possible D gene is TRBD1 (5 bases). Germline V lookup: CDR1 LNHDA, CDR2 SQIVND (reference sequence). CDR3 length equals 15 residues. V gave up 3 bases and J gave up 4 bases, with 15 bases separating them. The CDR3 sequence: CASSMGFGAGYGYTF. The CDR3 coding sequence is TGTGCCAGTAGTATGGGTTTTGGGGCTGGCTATGGCTACACCTTC.

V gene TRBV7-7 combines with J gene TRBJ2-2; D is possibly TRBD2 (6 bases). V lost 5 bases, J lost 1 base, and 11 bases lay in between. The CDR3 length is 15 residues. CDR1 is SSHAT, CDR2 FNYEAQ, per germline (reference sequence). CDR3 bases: TGTGCCAGCAGCCCCCTTAGCGGGAACACCGGGGAGCTGTTTTTT. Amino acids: CASSPLSGNTGELFF.

In DNA, the CDR3 is TGTGCCACCAGCAGCGACAGGGGCTCCTACAATGAGCAGTTCTTC. Translating gives CATSSDRGSYNEQFF. This chain connects TRBV15 to TRBJ2-1, with 8 bases lining up with TRBD1. The V gene end was trimmed by 3 bases and the J gene end by 0 bases; junction bases not matched to a gene: 1. CDR1 and CDR2 from the germline V gene are LNHNV and YYDKDF (reference sequence). This CDR3 is 15 amino acids long.

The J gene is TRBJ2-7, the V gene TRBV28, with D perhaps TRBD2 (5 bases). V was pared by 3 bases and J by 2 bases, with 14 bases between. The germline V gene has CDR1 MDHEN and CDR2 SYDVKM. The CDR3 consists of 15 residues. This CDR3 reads CASSFSGQAAYEQYF. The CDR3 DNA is TGTGCCAGCAGTTTCTCCGGCCAAGCGGCCTACGAGCAGTACTTC.

The chain's CDR3 is CASSPGSAFTGELFF. The CDR3 DNA is TGTGCCAGCTCACCCGGTAGCGCGTTCACCGGGGAGCTGTTTTTT. The chain carries TRBV18 and TRBJ2-2; weak D call: TRBD2 (5 bases). The germline V gene has CDR1 KGHSH and CDR2 LQKENI. The V end lost 3 bases, the J end lost 4 bases, and 12 bases lay between the germline ends. CDR3 length: 15 amino acids.

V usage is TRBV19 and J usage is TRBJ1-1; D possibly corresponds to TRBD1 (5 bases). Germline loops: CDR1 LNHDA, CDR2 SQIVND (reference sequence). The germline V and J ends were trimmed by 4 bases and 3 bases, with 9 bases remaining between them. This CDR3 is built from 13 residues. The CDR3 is CASSTGRDTEAFF. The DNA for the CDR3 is TGTGCCAGTAGTACAGGGAGGGACACTGAAGCTTTCTTT. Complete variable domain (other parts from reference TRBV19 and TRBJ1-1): DGGITQSPKYLFRKEGQNVTLSCEQNLNHDAMYWYRQDPGQGLRLIYYSQIVNDFQKGDIAEGYSVSREKKESFPLTVTSAQKNPTAFYLCASSTGRDTEAFFGQGTRLTVV.

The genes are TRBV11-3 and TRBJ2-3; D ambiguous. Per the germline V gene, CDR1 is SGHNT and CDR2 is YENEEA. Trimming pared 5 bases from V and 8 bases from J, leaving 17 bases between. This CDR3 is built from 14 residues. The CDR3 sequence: CASSRSGNPGTQYF. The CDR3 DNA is TGTGCCAGCAGCCGGTCGGGCAACCCGGGTACGCAGTATTTT.

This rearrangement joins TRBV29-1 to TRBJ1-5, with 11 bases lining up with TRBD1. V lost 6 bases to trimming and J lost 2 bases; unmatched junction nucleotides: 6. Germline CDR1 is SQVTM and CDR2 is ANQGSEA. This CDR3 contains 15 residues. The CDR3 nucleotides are TGCAGCGTAGGACAGGGGGCCGGTGGCAATCAGCCCCAGCATTTT. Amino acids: CSVGQGAGGNQPQHF.

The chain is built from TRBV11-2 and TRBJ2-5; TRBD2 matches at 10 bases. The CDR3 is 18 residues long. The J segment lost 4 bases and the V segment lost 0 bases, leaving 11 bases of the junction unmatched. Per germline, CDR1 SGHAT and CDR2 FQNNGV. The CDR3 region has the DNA TGTGCCAGCAGCTTAGAGGCTCTAGCGGGAGACCAGAGAGAGACCCAGTACTTC. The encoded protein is CASSLEALAGDQRETQYF.

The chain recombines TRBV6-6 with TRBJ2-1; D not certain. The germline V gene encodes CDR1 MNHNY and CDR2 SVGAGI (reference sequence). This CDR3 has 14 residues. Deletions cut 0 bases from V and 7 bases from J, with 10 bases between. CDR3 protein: CASSYSDRDNEQFF. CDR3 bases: TGTGCCAGCAGTTACTCGGATAGGGATAATGAGCAGTTCTTC.